The text below deals with one T cell receptor beta chain. Its target antigen remains unknown. No base quality information exists; no much larger clone differs at one position. Sequencing used an Illumina NovaSeq 6000. cDNA libraries for TCRalpha and TCRbeta were prepared by 5'RACE using constant-segment primers, with sample barcodes and unique molecular identifiers added. RNA was extracted from every sample with Trizol reagent. Libraries were amplified in two PCR steps, with a second sample barcode and Illumina TruSeq adapters added in the second step. Libraries were sequenced on an Illumina NovaSeq with 2 x 150 bp paired-end reads. In the source study's methods: Reads were demultiplexed and collapsed into UMI-guided consensus sequences with migec v1.2.7. Using mixcr v2.1.11, UMI consensuses were aligned to TRA and TRB V and J templates and then assembled into clonotypes. A clonotype was counted as expanded or contracted only when both edgeR and NoisET called the clonotype significant, with the noise models trained on biological replicates. For edgeR calls, a false discovery rate-adjusted p below 0.01 and a log2 fold-change threshold of 1 were applied. As an exploratory analysis of dynamics, max-normalized trajectories of the 1000 most abundant clonotypes were examined with PCA combined with hierarchical clustering. Each responding clone was given a CD4 or CD8 phenotype based on the CD4+ and CD8+ repertoires, which had been sequenced separately. Using fastp at Q25 and MiXCR, TCRdb reprocessed the public reads and kept productive beta chains. Duplicate CDR3 protein sequences are folded into a single record with the most common DNA and genes. The V and J calls and clone size are TCRdb's, not the authors'. This sample is represented by tens of thousands of distinct CDR3 sequences; less than 15% of them were singletons. The ten largest clones add up to approximately 23% of the sample.

This sample stems from a study of T-cell memory formation after mild COVID-19 (dated by TCRdb to the early 2020s). For the study in its entirety: TCR sequence clusters from the two donors were largely donor specific. In two donors, T-cell clones that expanded and contracted after mild COVID-19 were tracked by sequencing TCRalpha and TCRbeta repertoires over time. Two young, previously healthy adult volunteers, one female and one male, were included in the cohort. General study outcomes and caveats: The study covered only a couple of mild cases, and larger cohorts including severe cases with pre-infection samples were considered necessary. Some responding clones were found in pre-infection memory, which suggests that pre-existing cross-reactive memory T cells took part in the SARS-CoV-2 response. Contracting CD4+ clones appeared mostly in the CM and EM memory subsets, whereas CD8+ clones were enriched in EMRA. From day 15 to 85, contracting clones showed balanced CD4/CD8 phenotypes, whereas a second wave of clones that expanded from day 15 to 37 leaned towards CD4+. SARS-CoV-2 specificity of the second-wave clones peaking on day 37 was not confirmed.

Ficoll-Paque density gradient centrifugation was used to isolate PBMCs. Here V drops 5 bases and J drops 0 bases, and the junction holds 5 bases not matched to any gene. The germline V gene (reference sequence) provides CDR1 DFQATT and CDR2 SNEGSKA. The cysteine opens and the valine closes a CDR3 of 15 amino acids. CDR3 DNA only is kept here, 45 bases in frame from base 1. The sequence was obtained from a man aged 18-30 years who had mild COVID-19 (a few samples of this study predate the infection). The sample titles of this study are shuffled in the database, so cell type and time point are left out; the donor was told from shared clones. The chain was built from TRBV20-1 and TRBJ2-7, with 12 bases in between that match TRBD2. The specimen sequenced was PBMCs or a T cell subset sorted from them (not recorded which). CDR3 loop: CSAYGTSGLSYEQYV. The nucleotide sequence is TGCAGTGCTTATGGGACTAGCGGGCTCTCCTACGAGCAGTACGTC.